Below are 22 T cell receptor beta chains sequenced from a single sample in a study of T cell responses to AZD1222 COVID-19 vaccine. Produced via immunoSEQ multiplex PCR; TCRdb's table is partial and in-frame only. The table includes about 120,000 clones, 90% detected once. Material: peripheral blood, obtained on day 0 of MenACWY control vaccination. The origin of the receptors is an adult in good health.

V and J are TRBV27 and TRBJ2-3; perhaps TRBD1 as D (6 bases). The CDR3 sequence is 15 residues long. V lost 1 base to trimming and J lost 2 bases, with 10 bases between them. Per germline, CDR1 MNHEY and CDR2 SMNVEV (reference sequence). The CDR3 nucleotides are TGTGCCAGCAGTTTATTCGGACAGCTCACAGATACGCAGTATTTT. This codes for CASSLFGQLTDTQYF.

This chain uses TRBV5-1 with TRBJ1-1, with TRBD1 matching 7 bases. The length of the CDR3 is 17 residues. The J segment lost 0 bases and the V segment lost 4 bases, leaving 12 bases of the junction unmatched. Germline V gene sequence: CDR1 SGHRS, CDR2 YFSETQ. The CDR3 nucleotides are TGCGCCAGCAGCCGCGATGTTGGGACAGCCCTGAACACTGAAGCTTTCTTT. It yields the protein CASSRDVGTALNTEAFF. Based on the CDR3 plus reference TRBV5-1 and TRBJ1-1, the full variable domain is KAGVTQTPRYLIKTRGQQVTLSCSPISGHRSVSWYQQTPGQGLQFLFEYFSETQRNKGNFPGRFSGRQFSNSRSEMNVSTLELGDSALYLCASSRDVGTALNTEAFFGQGTRLTVV.

This chain connects TRBV18 to TRBJ1-3; TRBD1 is a possible D gene (6 bases). Trimming removed 3 bases at V and 2 bases at J, with 14 bases between. CDR3 size: 16 residues. From germline, CDR1 is KGHSH and CDR2 LQKENI. CDR3 DNA: TGTGCCAGCTCACCGGTCCAGGACAGCACTGGAAACACCATATATTTT. Residues: CASSPVQDSTGNTIYF.

J is TRBJ1-1 and V is TRBV9, with D unresolved. Trimming removed 2 bases at V and 0 bases at J, with 8 bases between. This CDR3 has 14 residues. Looked up from germline, CDR1 is SGDLS and CDR2 is YYNGEE. Written as DNA, the CDR3 is TGTGCCAGCAGCGTGGTCCTCATGAACACTGAAGCTTTCTTT. Amino acids: CASSVVLMNTEAFF.

This chain connects TRBV12-3 or TRBV12-4 to TRBJ1-1; D ambiguous. This CDR3 comprises 11 residues. The ends were cut back, 3 bases at V and 7 bases at J, with 6 bases in the middle. The CDR3 sequence: CASSFAGEAFF. CDR3 nucleotides: TGTGCCAGCAGTTTCGCGGGTGAAGCTTTCTTT.

This clone has just one count. This chain links TRBV12-3 or TRBV12-4 with TRBJ2-1, with D perhaps TRBD1 (6 bases). The CDR3 sequence is 13 residues long. The V and J ends lost 5 bases and 3 bases respectively, with 8 bases between them. The CDR3 bases are TGTGCCAGCAGTCGGGACAACTACAATGAGCAGTTCTTC. Translating it yields CASSRDNYNEQFF.

The rearrangement links TRBV5-4 to TRBJ2-7, with 8 bases aligning to TRBD1. Trimming took 3 bases from V and 2 from J; bases not matched to a gene: 10. This CDR3 spans 16 amino acids. Germline V gene data show CDR1 as SGHNT and CDR2 as YYREEE (reference sequence). As DNA, the CDR3 is TGTGCCAGCAGCTCTCCTGACAGGGGAAACACCTACGAGCAGTACTTC. Protein sequence: CASSSPDRGNTYEQYF.

This clone was detected once. The V call is TRBV30, the J call TRBJ2-3, with D possibly matching TRBD1 (6 bases). V shed 4 bases and J shed 3 bases, with 14 bases lying between them. This CDR3 has 14 residues. Germline CDR1 reads GTSNPN; CDR2 reads SVGIG (reference sequence). The CDR3 DNA follows: TGTGCCTGGAAGGGGGAGCCTAGTACAGATACGCAGTATTTT. Protein: CAWKGEPSTDTQYF.

The chain has TRBV5-1 and TRBJ2-3; TRBD1 is a possible D gene (6 bases). CDR1 SGHRS and CDR2 YFSETQ come from the germline V gene. V was trimmed by 0 bases and J by 4 bases, leaving 9 bases between them. The CDR3 runs 14 residues. CDR3 in DNA: TGCGCCAGCAGCTTGGGACAGGCTGCAGATACGCAGTATTTT. Its protein is CASSLGQAADTQYF.

The V and J genes are TRBV6-4 and TRBJ2-1; D gene uncertain. The germline V gene has CDR1 MRHNA and CDR2 SNTAGT. This CDR3 has 15 amino acids. V was cut by 2 bases and J by 0 bases, with 8 bases left in between. CDR3 bases: TGTGCCAGCAGTGACACAAGGAGCTCCTACAATGAGCAGTTCTTC. Protein sequence: CASSDTRSSYNEQFF.

V usage is TRBV3-1 (or the pseudogene TRBV3-2) and J usage is TRBJ1-1, with 10 positions matching TRBD1. V lost 6 bases to trimming and J lost 1 base; unmatched junction nucleotides: 5. Per the germline V gene, CDR1 is LGHDT and CDR2 is YNNKEL (reference sequence). The CDR3 runs to 15 residues. The CDR3 region has the DNA TGTGCCAGCAGTCGACAGGGGGCCCGGAACACTGAAGCTTTCTTT. Translation gives CASSRQGARNTEAFF.

This clone occurred a few times. The rearrangement links TRBV28 to TRBJ1-5; D is unresolved. Trimming took off 5 bases at V and 3 bases at J, with 14 bases between the two ends. CDR1 and CDR2 (germline): MDHEN, SYDVKM. The CDR3 sequence is 15 residues long. DNA for the CDR3: TGTGCCAGCAGTCCCCCGCGTGGCCTCAATCAGCCCCAGCATTTT. Residues: CASSPPRGLNQPQHF.

Written as DNA, the CDR3 is TGTGCCAGCAGCTTAGGACGAGGGAGGGGCAATAATTCACCCCTCCACTTT. Translation: CASSLGRGRGNNSPLHF. This chain links TRBV7-8 with TRBJ1-6, with D maybe TRBD1 (5 bases). CDR1 and CDR2 from the germline V gene are SGHVS and FQNEAQ. This CDR3 is 17 amino acids long. V dropped 1 base and J dropped 5 bases, with 15 bases sitting between them. Complete variable domain (other parts from reference TRBV7-8 and TRBJ1-6): GAGVSQSPRYKVAKRGQDVALRCDPISGHVSLFWYQQALGQGPEFLTYFQNEAQLDKSGLPSDRFFAERPEGSVSTLKIQRTQQEDSAVYLCASSLGRGRGNNSPLHFGNGTRLTVT.

The rearrangement uses TRBV29-1 and TRBJ2-3; D ambiguous. The CDR3 is made up of 13 amino acids. Trimming removed 1 base at V and 2 bases at J, with 7 bases between. Germline V CDR1 and CDR2: SQVTM, ANQGSEA. The CDR3 region has the DNA TGCAGCGTTGAAGGATCGAACACAGATACGCAGTATTTT. It translates to CSVEGSNTDTQYF.

The V and J genes are TRBV9 and TRBJ1-1; 7 nucleotides align to TRBD1. With V trimmed by 0 bases and J by 4 bases, 0 bases remained unmatched. CDR1 SGDLS and CDR2 YYNGEE come from the germline V gene. The CDR3 has 13 residues. The CDR3 nucleotides read TGTGCCAGCAGCGTAGGACAGGGCACTGAAGCTTTCTTT. Translating it yields CASSVGQGTEAFF.

The chain recombines TRBV6-6 with TRBJ2-7; unclear D gene. Germline V gene lookup returns CDR1 MNHNY and CDR2 SVGAGI (reference sequence). The CDR3 extends over 16 amino acids. V was cut by 0 bases and J by 0 bases, with 12 bases left in between. As DNA, the CDR3 is TGTGCCAGCAGTTACTCGGTGGGGATTCCCTCCTACGAGCAGTACTTC. It translates to CASSYSVGIPSYEQYF.

The genes are TRBV6-6 and TRBJ2-4; D is uncertain. CDR1 is MNHNY, CDR2 SVGAGI, per germline (reference sequence). V lost 2 bases to trimming and J lost 13 bases, with 9 bases between them. The CDR3 consists of 11 residues. This chain's CDR3 is CASSYPGPQYF. CDR3 DNA: TGTGCCAGCAGTTACCCAGGACCCCAGTACTTC.

This chain connects TRBV5-7 to TRBJ2-7, with a weak D call TRBD2 (6 bases). TRBV5-7 is designated an ORF whose function remains uncertain. The CDR3 covers 14 residues. Trimming removed 4 bases at V and 0 bases at J, with 11 bases between. This CDR3 reads CASSVGLLSYEQYV. DNA of the CDR3: TGTGCCAGCAGCGTGGGACTTCTCTCCTACGAGCAGTACGTC.

The J gene is TRBJ1-5, the V gene TRBV12-1. TRBV12-1 is termed a pseudogene. The CDR3 is made up of 15 amino acids. CDR3 region: CASSVGRETCQPQHF. CDR3 in DNA: TGTGCCAGCAGCGTCGGCAGGGAGACGTGTCAGCCCCAGCATTTT.

The chain links TRBV7-9 to TRBJ2-7; 8 nucleotides match TRBD2. The germline V gene encodes CDR1 SEHNR and CDR2 FQNEAQ (reference sequence). Trimming at V came to 1 base and at J to 4 bases, leaving 0 bases not matched to a gene. The CDR3 consists of 13 residues. CDR3 in amino acids: CASSLGLAYEQYV. The CDR3 bases are TGTGCCAGCAGCTTAGGACTAGCGTACGAGCAGTACGTC.

The V and J genes are TRBV4-2 and TRBJ2-7, with 8 positions matching TRBD2. CDR1 is LGHNA and CDR2 is YNFKEQ in the germline V gene. The CDR3 contains 17 residues. V was pared by 4 bases and J by 2 bases, with 13 bases of the junction left unmatched. The CDR3 nucleotides are TGTGCCAGCAGCCGTTCCTCGCTGGCGGGAGGACCCTACGAGCAGTACTTC. Amino acids: CASSRSSLAGGPYEQYF.

The rearrangement uses TRBV11-2 and TRBJ1-6, with a weak D call TRBD1 (6 bases). The CDR3 is made up of 15 amino acids. V lost 6 bases to trimming and J lost 0 bases, with 9 bases between them. Germline CDR1 is SGHAT and CDR2 is FQNNGV. The CDR3 protein is CASRGQSSYNSPLHF. CDR3 in DNA: TGTGCCAGCAGAGGACAGAGCTCCTATAATTCACCCCTCCACTTT.